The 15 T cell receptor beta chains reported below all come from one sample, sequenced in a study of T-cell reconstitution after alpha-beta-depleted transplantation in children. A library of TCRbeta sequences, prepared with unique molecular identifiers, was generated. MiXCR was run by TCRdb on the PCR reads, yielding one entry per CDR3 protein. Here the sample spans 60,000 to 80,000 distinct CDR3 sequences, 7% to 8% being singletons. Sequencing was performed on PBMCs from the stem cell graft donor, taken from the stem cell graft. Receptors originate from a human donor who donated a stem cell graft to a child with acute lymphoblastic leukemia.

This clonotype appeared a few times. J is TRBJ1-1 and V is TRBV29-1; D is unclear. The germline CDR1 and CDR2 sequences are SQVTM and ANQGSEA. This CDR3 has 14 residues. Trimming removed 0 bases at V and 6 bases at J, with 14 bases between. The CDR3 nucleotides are TGCAGCGTTGAAGATCGCGGAGGGCGGCCTGAAGCTTTCTTT. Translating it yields CSVEDRGGRPEAFF.

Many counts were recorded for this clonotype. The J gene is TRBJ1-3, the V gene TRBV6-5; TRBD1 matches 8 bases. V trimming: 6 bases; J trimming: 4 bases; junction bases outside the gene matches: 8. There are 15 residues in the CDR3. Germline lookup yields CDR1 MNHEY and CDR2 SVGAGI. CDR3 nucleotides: TGTGCCAGCAGCCACGCGGACAGGGTGGGAAACACCATATATTTT. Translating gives CASSHADRVGNTIYF.

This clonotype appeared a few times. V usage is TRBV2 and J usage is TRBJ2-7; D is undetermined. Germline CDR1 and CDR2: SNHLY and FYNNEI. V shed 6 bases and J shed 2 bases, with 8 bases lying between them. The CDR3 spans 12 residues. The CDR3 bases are TGTGCCAGCAGGCCACAACCCTACGAGCAGTACTTC. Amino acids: CASRPQPYEQYF.

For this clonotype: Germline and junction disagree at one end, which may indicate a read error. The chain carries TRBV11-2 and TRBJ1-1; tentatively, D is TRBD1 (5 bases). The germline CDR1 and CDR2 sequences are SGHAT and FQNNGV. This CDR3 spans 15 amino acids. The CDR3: CTSSGAGQFHTEAFF. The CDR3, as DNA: TGTACCAGCAGCGGGGCCGGGCAGTTCCACACTGAAGCTTTCTTT.

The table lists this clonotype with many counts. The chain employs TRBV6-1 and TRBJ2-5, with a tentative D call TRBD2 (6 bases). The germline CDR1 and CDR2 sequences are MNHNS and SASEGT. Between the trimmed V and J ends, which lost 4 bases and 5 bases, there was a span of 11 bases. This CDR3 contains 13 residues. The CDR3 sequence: CASSGREMETQYF. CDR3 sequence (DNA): TGTGCCAGCAGTGGCCGGGAGATGGAGACCCAGTACTTC.

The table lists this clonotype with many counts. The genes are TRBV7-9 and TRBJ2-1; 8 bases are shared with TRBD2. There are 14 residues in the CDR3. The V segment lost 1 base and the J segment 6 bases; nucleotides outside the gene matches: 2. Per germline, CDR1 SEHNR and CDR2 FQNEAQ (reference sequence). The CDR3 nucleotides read TGTGCCAGCAGCTTAGTCGGGAGGGGCAATGAGCAGTTCTTC. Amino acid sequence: CASSLVGRGNEQFF.

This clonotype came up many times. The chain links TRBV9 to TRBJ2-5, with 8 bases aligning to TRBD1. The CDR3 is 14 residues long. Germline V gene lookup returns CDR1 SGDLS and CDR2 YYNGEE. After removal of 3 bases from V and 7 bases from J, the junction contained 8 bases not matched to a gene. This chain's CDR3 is CASSDSDRGATQYF. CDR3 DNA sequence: TGTGCCAGCAGCGATAGTGACAGGGGAGCGACCCAGTACTTC.

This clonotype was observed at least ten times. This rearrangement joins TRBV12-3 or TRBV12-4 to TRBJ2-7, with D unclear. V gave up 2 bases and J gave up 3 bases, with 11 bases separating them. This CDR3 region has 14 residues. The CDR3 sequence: CASSLSTGFYEQYF. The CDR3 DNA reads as TGTGCCAGCAGTTTATCAACTGGATTCTACGAGCAGTACTTC.

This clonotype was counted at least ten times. The CDR3 DNA reads as TGTGCCAGCGAAACTAGCGGGGGTTCCTACAATGAGCAGTTCTTC. Its protein product is CASETSGGSYNEQFF. The J gene is TRBJ2-1, the V gene TRBV6-5; 11 nucleotides match TRBD2. The CDR3 loop spans 15 amino acids. The J segment lost 1 base and the V segment lost 8 bases, leaving 4 bases of the junction unmatched. The germline gives CDR1 MNHEY, CDR2 SVGAGI.

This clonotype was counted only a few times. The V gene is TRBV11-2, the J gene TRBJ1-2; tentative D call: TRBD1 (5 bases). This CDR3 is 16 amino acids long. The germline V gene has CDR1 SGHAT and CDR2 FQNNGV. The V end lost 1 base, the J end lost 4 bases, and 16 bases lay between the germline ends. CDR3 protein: CASSLGADPQGYGYTF. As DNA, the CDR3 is TGTGCCAGCAGCTTAGGGGCAGACCCTCAGGGCTATGGCTACACCTTC. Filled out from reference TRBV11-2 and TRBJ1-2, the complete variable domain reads EAGVAQSPRYKIIEKRQSVAFWCNPISGHATLYWYQQILGQGPKLLIQFQNNGVVDDSQLPKDRFSAERLKGVDSTLKIQPAKLEDSAVYLCASSLGADPQGYGYTFGSGTRLTVV.

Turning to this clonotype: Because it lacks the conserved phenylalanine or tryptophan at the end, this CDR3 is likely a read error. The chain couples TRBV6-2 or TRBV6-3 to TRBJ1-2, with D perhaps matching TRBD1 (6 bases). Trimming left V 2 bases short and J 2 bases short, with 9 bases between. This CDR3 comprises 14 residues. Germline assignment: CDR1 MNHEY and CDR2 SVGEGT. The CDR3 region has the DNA TGTGCCAGCAGTTACGTAGGGACAAACTATGGCTACACCTCC. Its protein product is CASSYVGTNYGYTS.

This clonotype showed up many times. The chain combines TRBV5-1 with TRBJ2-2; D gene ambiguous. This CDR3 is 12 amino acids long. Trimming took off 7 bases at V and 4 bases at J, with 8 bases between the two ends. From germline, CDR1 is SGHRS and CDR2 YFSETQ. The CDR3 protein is CASESVTGELFF. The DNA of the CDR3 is TGCGCCAGCGAAAGCGTCACCGGGGAGCTGTTTTTT. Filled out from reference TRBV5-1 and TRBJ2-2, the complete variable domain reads KAGVTQTPRYLIKTRGQQVTLSCSPISGHRSVSWYQQTPGQGLQFLFEYFSETQRNKGNFPGRFSGRQFSNSRSEMNVSTLELGDSALYLCASESVTGELFFGEGSRLTVL.

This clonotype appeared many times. The CDR3 loop reads CASSSTYNEQFF. In DNA, the CDR3 is TGCGCCAGCAGCTCTACCTACAATGAGCAGTTCTTC. V gene TRBV5-1 combines with J gene TRBJ2-1; D unresolved. The CDR3 loop spans 12 amino acids. Trimming removed 3 bases at V and 2 bases at J, with 3 bases between. The germline CDR1 and CDR2 sequences are SGHRS and YFSETQ.

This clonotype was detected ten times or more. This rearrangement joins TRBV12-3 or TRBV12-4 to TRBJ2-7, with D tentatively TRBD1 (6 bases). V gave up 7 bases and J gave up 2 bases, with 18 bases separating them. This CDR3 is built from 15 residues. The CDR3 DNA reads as TGTGCCAGCACCTATGACAGGTCACCTACCTACGAGCAGTACTTC. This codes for CASTYDRSPTYEQYF.

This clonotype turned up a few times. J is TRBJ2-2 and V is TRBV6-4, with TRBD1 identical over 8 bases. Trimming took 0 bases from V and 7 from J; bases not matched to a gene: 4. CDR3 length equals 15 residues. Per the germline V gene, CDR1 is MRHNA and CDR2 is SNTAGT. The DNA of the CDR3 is TGTGCCAGCAGTGACTCGACAGGGGACCACGGGGAGCTGTTTTTT. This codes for CASSDSTGDHGELFF.